What follows is one TCR beta chain and its context. Its cognate antigen is unknown. Germline V gene data show CDR1 as SGHVS and CDR2 as FQNEAQ. The CDR3 has 17 amino acids. The record originates from a study of CXCR3-negative and CXCR3-positive naive CD8 T cells. Study-wide results and limits: More hydrophobic TRB CDR3s occurred in CXCR3-positive than in CXCR3-negative naive cells.

UMI-tagged TRB cDNA libraries were built via 5' RACE. TCRdb re-called the 5' RACE reads, yielding one record per CDR3 amino acid sequence without DNA. The specimen's table records over 100,000 distinct CDR3 sequences. The V call is TRBV7-8, the J call TRBJ2-2. Specimen: naive CXCR3- CD8+ T cells from blood. Subset described: CD45RO-CCR7+CD27+CD95- naive CD8+ T cells lacking CXCR3 (TNR3-). This sequence originates from a human donor in good health. Some clones in this sample may be carry-over from other donors' samples. CDR3 residues: CASSLGGVGTNTGELFF.